This T cell receptor beta chain derives from a study of regulatory T cells in long-lasting Graves disease. Germline CDR1 is MNHEY and CDR2 is SMNVEV (reference sequence). The V end was cut by 2 bases, the J end by 8 bases, with 10 bases between. This CDR3 has 14 amino acids. This clonotype was counted many times. Sample time point: newly diagnosed GD, antithyroid drugs for less than 3 months. PBMC RNA was the source of the TCR library. An endocrinology department in Xi'an, China, recruited the patients. Relying on iRepertoire HTBI primers and Arm-PCR of CDR3 regions, the team built TCR beta libraries. Methods used by the authors: Spanning all samples, the identified segments comprised 60 to 80 TRBV and 14 TRBJ. TCRdb ran MiXCR on the multiplex PCR reads and lists one entry per CDR3 protein. TCRdb's processing, not the study's, gives the V and J calls here. The data contain around 420,000 distinct CDR3 sequences, approximately 16% of them singletons.

These data also featured in a second study, about T cells in Graves' hyperthyroidism and ophthalmopathy.

Sequences were derived from peripheral blood mononuclear cells (PBMCs), sampled at new diagnosis, from a patient treated with antithyroid drugs. The receptor was derived from a woman aged 40 to 50 with Graves disease. The chain recombines TRBV27 with TRBJ1-6, with D unresolved. The CDR3 loop is CASSLGRIDSPLHF. The CDR3 DNA is TGTGCCAGCAGTTTAGGCAGGATTGATTCACCCCTCCACTTT.